The 22 T cell receptor beta chains below all came from one sample that was sequenced in a study of T cell clonality in common variable immunodeficiency. Method: immunoSEQ multiplex PCR; TCRdb's copy keeps in-frame clones and lacks some. Altogether tens of thousands of clones were found in the sample, and no singletons occur. Sequencing was done on a sample of peripheral blood mononuclear cells. These receptors came from a person aged 18 to 69 in good health.

In this sample, this clone turned up many times. The read falls 3 residues short of the CDR3 end, and the missing part is taken from the germline J gene. This chain uses TRBV30 with TRBJ2-2; 8 nucleotides align to TRBD2. Unmatched junction bases numbered 9, after V lost 2 bases and J lost 7 bases. Germline V gene sequence: CDR1 GTSNPN, CDR2 SVGIG (reference sequence). This CDR3 is 15 amino acids long. The CDR3 DNA, read in part, is TGTGCCTGGAGTAGCGGGAGTCGTGGCGGCGGGGAG. Translated: CAWSSGSRGGGE. The whole CDR3 sequence reads CAWSSGSRGGGELFF.

This clone was detected many times. The CDR3 end falls 3 residues outside the read, so it is completed with the germline J gene. The sample carries other DNA sequences with the same CDR3. This chain joins TRBV7-2 and TRBJ2-3; D is undetermined. The CDR3 sequence is 14 residues long. Germline V gene data show CDR1 as SGHTA and CDR2 as FQGNSA. V lost 1 base, J lost 0 bases, and 5 bases lay in between. CDR3 sequence: CASSLGASTDTQYF. Incomplete CDR3 DNA: TGTGCCAGCAGCTTAGGGGCCAGCACAGATACG.

This clone was detected only a few times. With the read ending 3 residues before the CDR3 end, the germline J gene is used to fill in that end. The V and J genes are TRBV18 and TRBJ1-5, with 9 bases that match TRBD1. Germline V gene lookup returns CDR1 KGHSH and CDR2 LQKENI. The CDR3 runs 15 residues. Trimming cost V 5 bases and J 1 base; bases outside gene matches: 3. CDR3 amino acids: CASSEGTGSNQPQHF. The part of the CDR3 DNA that was read is TGTGCCAGCTCAGAAGGGACAGGGAGCAATCAGCCC.

About this clone itself: From the germline J gene comes the end of the CDR3, since the read stops 3 residues before it. Other nucleotide sequences in the sample specify the same CDR3. V and J are TRBV7-9 and TRBJ1-3, with D uncertain. CDR1 is SEHNR and CDR2 is FQNEAQ in the germline V gene (reference sequence). The CDR3 extends over 14 amino acids. Trimming shortened V by 3 bases and J by 9 bases, and 15 bases separated the two germline ends. The CDR3 bases that were read are TGTGCCAGCAGCTTTTACCGACTGAGTGCCACC. It yields the protein CASSFYRLSAT. Given in full, the CDR3 is CASSFYRLSATIYF.

This clone was seen ten or more times. The sequenced fragment ends 3 residues before the CDR3 boundary, so the rest is inferred from the germline J gene. V usage is TRBV28 and J usage is TRBJ1-2; no reliable D call. The length of the CDR3 is 14 residues. V was clipped by 4 bases and J by 4 bases, with 13 bases between them. From germline, CDR1 is MDHEN and CDR2 SYDVKM. The DNA read from the CDR3 is TGTGCCAGCAGTTCCTTTGTCGTCAGCTATGGC. Its protein is CASSSFVVSYG. The full CDR3 protein is CASSSFVVSYGYTF.

This clone has ten or more counts. Sequencing ends 3 residues short of the CDR3 end; the germline J gene provides the rest. The chain is built from TRBV19 and TRBJ2-1; 12 nucleotides agree with TRBD2. With 5 bases clipped from V and 2 bases from J, the junction kept 10 bases outside the gene matches. CDR3 length equals 18 residues. Germline V CDR1 and CDR2: LNHDA, SQIVND (reference sequence). The CDR3 bases that were read are TGTGCCAGTAGTTGGACTAGCGGGAAGGGTTTCCCCTACAATGAG. The encoded protein is CASSWTSGKGFPYNE. The complete CDR3 reads CASSWTSGKGFPYNEQFF. Variable domain in full (rest from reference TRBV19 and TRBJ2-1): DGGITQSPKYLFRKEGQNVTLSCEQNLNHDAMYWYRQDPGQGLRLIYYSQIVNDFQKGDIAEGYSVSREKKESFPLTVTSAQKNPTAFYLCASSWTSGKGFPYNEQFFGPGTRLTVL.

This clone has a count of ten or more. The read finishes 3 residues shy of the CDR3 end, and the germline J gene is used to complete it. The rearrangement joins TRBV19 to TRBJ1-2, with 7 bases fitting TRBD1. The germline V gene has CDR1 LNHDA and CDR2 SQIVND (reference sequence). The CDR3 contains 13 residues. V lost 6 bases to trimming and J lost 6 bases; unmatched junction nucleotides: 7. The CDR3 bases that were read are TGTGCCAGTAGAGAACAGGGGATTCATGGC. Translated, it gives CASREQGIHG. The whole CDR3 reads CASREQGIHGYTF.

This clone was counted at least ten times. The read comes to an end 3 residues before the CDR3 does, leaving the germline J gene to fill in the end. The chain employs TRBV10-3 and TRBJ2-1; D remains ambiguous. From germline, CDR1 is ENHRY and CDR2 SYGVKD. V dropped 2 bases and J dropped 3 bases, with 5 bases sitting between them. This CDR3 comprises 13 residues. The CDR3 reads CAISETVYNEQFF. The sequenced CDR3 bases are TGTGCCATCAGTGAGACAGTCTACAATGAG.

With respect to this clone: Coverage ceases 3 residues before the CDR3 finishes, and the germline J gene fills in the end. The chain joins TRBV5-1 to TRBJ2-2; no definite D call. V shed 1 base and J shed 6 bases, with 10 bases lying between them. The germline V gene encodes CDR1 SGHRS and CDR2 YFSETQ. The CDR3 spans 14 residues. CDR3 sequence: CASSLLGDAGELFF. CDR3 bases read: TGCGCCAGCAGCTTGCTAGGAGATGCCGGGGAG.

This clone has a count of ten or more. Coverage ceases 3 residues before the CDR3 finishes, and the germline J gene fills in the end. The chain carries TRBV4-2 and TRBJ2-1; 15 nucleotides match TRBD2. The V and J ends lost 4 bases and 3 bases, in that order; junction bases with no gene match: 7. This CDR3 spans 18 amino acids. Germline V gives CDR1 LGHNA, CDR2 YNFKEQ. CDR3 protein: CASSRSGLAGGNYNEQFF. Partial CDR3 DNA: TGTGCCAGCAGCCGGTCGGGACTAGCGGGAGGTAACTACAATGAG.

This clone was observed a handful of times. Incomplete CDR3 DNA: TGTGCCAGCAGCCCCCGATTCCGCGGAGCCAATGAG. Amino acids: CASSPRFRGANE. The CDR3, in full, reads CASSPRFRGANEQFF. The chain couples TRBV7-9 to TRBJ2-1; D is uncertain. The read is 3 residues too short to cover the CDR3 end, so that end is filled in from the germline J gene. The germline V and J ends were trimmed by 5 bases and 6 bases, with 17 bases remaining between them. Germline V gene lookup returns CDR1 SEHNR and CDR2 FQNEAQ (reference sequence). This CDR3 region has 15 residues.

In regard to this clone: The read terminates 3 residues ahead of where the CDR3 ends, so the germline J gene completes it. V and J are TRBV30 and TRBJ2-3, with D perhaps TRBD1 (6 bases). Germline CDR1 GTSNPN, CDR2 SVGIG (reference sequence). CDR3 size: 13 residues. The CDR3 spells CAWSARAGETQYF. The part of the CDR3 DNA that was read is TGTGCCTGGAGTGCGAGGGCAGGGGAGACG.

This clone was seen more than once but under ten times. Sequencing ends 3 residues short of the CDR3 end; the germline J gene provides the rest. This chain links TRBV2 with TRBJ2-3, with TRBD1 identical over 8 bases. Germline V lookup: CDR1 SNHLY, CDR2 FYNNEI. The CDR3 covers 15 residues. Incomplete CDR3 DNA: TGTGCCAGCAGTCAACACAGGGGGTACCAAGAGACG. Translation: CASSQHRGYQET. The CDR3 as a whole reads CASSQHRGYQETQYF.

This clone was seen many times. The read is 3 residues too short to cover the CDR3 end, so that end is filled in from the germline J gene. This chain joins TRBV13 and TRBJ2-1; 8 positions agree with TRBD2. Germline V lookup: CDR1 PRHDT, CDR2 FYEKMQ (reference sequence). Trimming took 5 bases from V and 5 from J; bases not matched to a gene: 8. The CDR3 runs 15 residues. CDR3 amino acids: CASSGRLAGHNEQFF. Partial CDR3 DNA: TGTGCCAGCAGCGGTCGGCTAGCGGGCCACAATGAG.

At least ten counts were recorded for this clone. The observed sequence ends 3 residues before the CDR3 terminus, with the missing tail filled in from the germline J gene. The genes are TRBV20-1 and TRBJ2-2; 12 nucleotides line up with TRBD1. Trimming cost V 2 bases and J 6 bases; bases outside gene matches: 4. Looked up from germline, CDR1 is DFQATT and CDR2 is SNEGSKA (reference sequence). This CDR3 has 15 residues. The CDR3 here is CSARRGQGASGELFF. The covered CDR3 bases are TGCAGTGCTAGACGGGGACAGGGGGCGTCCGGGGAG.

This clone was detected only a few times. This sequence may be a read error, since a much larger clone differs from it by one base. The read ends 3 residues shy of where the CDR3 ends; the end is completed using the germline J gene. Within the sample, other DNA sequences also encode this same CDR3. This chain connects TRBV19 to TRBJ1-3; D is possibly TRBD1 (6 bases). The CDR3 totals 16 residues. Germline CDR1 LNHDA, CDR2 SQIVND (reference sequence). The chain's CDR3 is CASSTRIRGYGNTIYF. CDR3 bases read: TGTGCCAGTAGTACTCGCATCAGGGGTTACGGAAACACA. Together with reference TRBV19 and TRBJ1-3, the CDR3 gives the full variable domain: DGGITQSPKYLFRKEGQNVTLSCEQNLNHDAMYWYRQDPGQGLRLIYYSQIVNDFQKGDIAEGYSVSREKKESFPLTVTSAQKNPTAFYLCASSTRIRGYGNTIYFGEGSWLTVV.

Worth noting for this clone: The CDR3 is cut off 3 residues early in the read; its end comes from the germline J gene. The rearrangement uses TRBV11-1 and TRBJ2-1, with 8 bases matching TRBD1. V lost 1 base to trimming and J lost 7 bases; unmatched junction nucleotides: 6. Germline loops: CDR1 SGHAT, CDR2 FQDESV (reference sequence). This CDR3 has 15 amino acids. The sequenced part of the CDR3 DNA is TGTGCCAGCAGCTTAGGGACAGGGAAGGGGAATGAG. Encoded protein: CASSLGTGKGNE. The whole CDR3 sequence is CASSLGTGKGNEQFF.

At least ten counts were recorded for this clone. Read sequence stops 3 residues before the CDR3 end, and the germline J gene provides the missing end. The V call is TRBV28, the J call TRBJ2-7; TRBD1 is a possible D gene (6 bases). Trimming cost V 6 bases and J 3 bases, with 15 bases left between them. CDR1 and CDR2 (germline): MDHEN, SYDVKM. The CDR3 length is 14 residues. CDR3 bases read: TGTGCCAGCAGGGATCGGGACACATTCTACGAG. Protein product: CASRDRDTFYE. The whole CDR3 protein is CASRDRDTFYEQYF.

The sample holds many counts of this clone. The observed sequence ends 3 residues before the CDR3 terminus, with the missing tail filled in from the germline J gene. The chain combines TRBV11-2 with TRBJ1-1; 7 nucleotides match TRBD1. Germline CDR1 is SGHAT and CDR2 is FQNNGV. CDR3 length: 14 residues. The CDR3 loop reads CASSADRFPSGAFF. The DNA read from the CDR3 is TGTGCCAGCAGCGCGGACAGGTTCCCTTCGGGA.

This clone came up many times. The sequenced fragment ends 3 residues before the CDR3 boundary, so the rest is inferred from the germline J gene. The V and J genes are TRBV11-2 and TRBJ2-3, with 10 bases fitting TRBD2. CDR1 is SGHAT and CDR2 is FQNNGV in the germline V gene. This CDR3 contains 15 residues. J was trimmed by 4 bases and V by 2 bases; bases with no gene match: 3. Incomplete CDR3 DNA: TGTGCCAGCAGCTTATACCTAGCGGGAGCAGATACG. Translated: CASSLYLAGADT. The full CDR3 is CASSLYLAGADTQYF. Together with reference TRBV11-2 and TRBJ2-3, the CDR3 gives the full variable domain: EAGVAQSPRYKIIEKRQSVAFWCNPISGHATLYWYQQILGQGPKLLIQFQNNGVVDDSQLPKDRFSAERLKGVDSTLKIQPAKLEDSAVYLCASSLYLAGADTQYFGPGTRLTVL.

This clone was observed many times. The CDR3 sequence is CASSYPGTGDYGYTF. The covered CDR3 bases are TGCGCCAGCAGCTACCCCGGGACAGGGGACTATGGC. The chain carries TRBV4-1 and TRBJ1-2, with 10 bases identical to TRBD1. The read stops 3 residues short of the end of the CDR3; the missing end is completed from the germline J gene. Trimming took 5 bases from V and 3 from J; bases not matched to a gene: 6. The CDR3 runs to 15 residues. CDR1 is MGHRA, CDR2 YSYEKL, per germline.

Ten or more counts support this clone. The read stops 3 residues short of the end of the CDR3; the missing end is completed from the germline J gene. V usage is TRBV18 and J usage is TRBJ1-5; D is unclear. This CDR3 spans 13 amino acids. The germline V gene encodes CDR1 KGHSH and CDR2 LQKENI. V lost 6 bases and J lost 4, with 10 bases in between. The CDR3 here is CASSSAVNQPQHF. The sequenced part of the CDR3 DNA is TGTGCCAGCTCTTCAGCGGTAAATCAGCCC.